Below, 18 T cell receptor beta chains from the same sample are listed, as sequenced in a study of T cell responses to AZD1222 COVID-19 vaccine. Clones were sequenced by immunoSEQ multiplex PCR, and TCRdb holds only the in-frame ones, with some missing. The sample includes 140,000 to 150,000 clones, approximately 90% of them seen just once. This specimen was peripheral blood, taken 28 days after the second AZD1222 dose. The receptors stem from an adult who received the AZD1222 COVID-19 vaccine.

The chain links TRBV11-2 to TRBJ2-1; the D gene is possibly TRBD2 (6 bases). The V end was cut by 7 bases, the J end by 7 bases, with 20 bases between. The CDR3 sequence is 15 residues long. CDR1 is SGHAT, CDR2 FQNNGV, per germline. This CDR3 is CASTLSLARENEQFF. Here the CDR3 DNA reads TGTGCCAGCACCCTCTCCCTAGCGAGGGAGAATGAGCAGTTCTTC. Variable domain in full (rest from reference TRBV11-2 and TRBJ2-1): EAGVAQSPRYKIIEKRQSVAFWCNPISGHATLYWYQQILGQGPKLLIQFQNNGVVDDSQLPKDRFSAERLKGVDSTLKIQPAKLEDSAVYLCASTLSLARENEQFFGPGTRLTVL.

The CDR3 region is CSASRDINSPLHF. CDR3 DNA: TGCAGTGCTAGTAGGGACATTAATTCACCCCTCCACTTT. The V call is TRBV20-1, the J call TRBJ1-6; the D gene is possibly TRBD1 (6 bases). Germline V gene lookup returns CDR1 DFQATT and CDR2 SNEGSKA (reference sequence). Deletions cut 3 bases from V and 6 bases from J, with 9 bases between. The CDR3 has 13 residues.

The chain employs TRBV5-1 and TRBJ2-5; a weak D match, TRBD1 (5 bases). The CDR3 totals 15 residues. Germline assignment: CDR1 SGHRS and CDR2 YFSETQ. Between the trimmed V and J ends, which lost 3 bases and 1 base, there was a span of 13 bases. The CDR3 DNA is TGCGCCAGCAGCTGGAATCCAGGGCTCCAAGAGACCCAGTACTTC. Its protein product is CASSWNPGLQETQYF.

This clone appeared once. CDR3 nucleotides: TGTGCCAGCAGCTTATCCCTTAGGGGACAGGGACATGGCTACACCTTC. It codes for CASSLSLRGQGHGYTF. This chain links TRBV7-9 with TRBJ1-2, with TRBD1 identical over 9 bases. Germline V gives CDR1 SEHNR, CDR2 FQNEAQ (reference sequence). Losses at the gene ends were 2 bases for V and 6 bases for J; bases not matched to a gene: 10. CDR3 length: 16 residues.

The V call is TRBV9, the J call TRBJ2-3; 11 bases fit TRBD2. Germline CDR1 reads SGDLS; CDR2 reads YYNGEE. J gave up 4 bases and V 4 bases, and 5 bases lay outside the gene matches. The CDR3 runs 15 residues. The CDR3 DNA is TGTGCCAGCAGCTTTAGCGGGGGGGCAGCAGATACGCAGTATTTT. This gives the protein CASSFSGGAADTQYF.

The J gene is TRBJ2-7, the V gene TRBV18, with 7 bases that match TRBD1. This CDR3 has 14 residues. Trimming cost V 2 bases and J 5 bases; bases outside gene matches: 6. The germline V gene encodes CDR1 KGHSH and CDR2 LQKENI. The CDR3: CASSPTTTGDEQYF. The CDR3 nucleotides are TGTGCCAGCTCACCAACGACAACAGGGGACGAGCAGTACTTC.

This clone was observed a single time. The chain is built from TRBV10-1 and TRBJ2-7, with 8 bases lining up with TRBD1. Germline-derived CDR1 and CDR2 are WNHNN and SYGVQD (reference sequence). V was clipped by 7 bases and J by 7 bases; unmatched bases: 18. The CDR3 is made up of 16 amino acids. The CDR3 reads CASTFDRGQALREQYF. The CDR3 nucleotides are TGCGCCAGCACTTTTGATCGGGGACAGGCCCTAAGAGAGCAGTACTTC.

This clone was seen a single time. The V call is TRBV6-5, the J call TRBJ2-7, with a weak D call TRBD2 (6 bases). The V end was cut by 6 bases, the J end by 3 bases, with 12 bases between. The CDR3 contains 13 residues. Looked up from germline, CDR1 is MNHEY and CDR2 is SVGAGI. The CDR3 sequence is CASSRGTNYEQYF. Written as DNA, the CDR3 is TGTGCCAGCAGCCGGGGGACCAACTACGAGCAGTACTTC.

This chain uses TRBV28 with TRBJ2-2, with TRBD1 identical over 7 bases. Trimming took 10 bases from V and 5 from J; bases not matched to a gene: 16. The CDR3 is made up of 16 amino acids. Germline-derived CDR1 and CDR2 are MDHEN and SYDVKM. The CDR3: CATTLLRDRATGELFF. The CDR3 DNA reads TGTGCCACCACCCTCCTCCGCGACAGGGCAACCGGGGAGCTGTTTTTT.

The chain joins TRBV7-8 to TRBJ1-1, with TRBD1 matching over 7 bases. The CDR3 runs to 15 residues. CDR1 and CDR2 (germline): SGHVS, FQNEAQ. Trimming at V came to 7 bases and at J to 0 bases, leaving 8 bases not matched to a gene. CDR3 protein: CASTPGGEMNTEAFF. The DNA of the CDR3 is TGTGCCAGCACCCCAGGGGGGGAAATGAACACTGAAGCTTTCTTT. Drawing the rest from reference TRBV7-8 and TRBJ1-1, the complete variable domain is GAGVSQSPRYKVAKRGQDVALRCDPISGHVSLFWYQQALGQGPEFLTYFQNEAQLDKSGLPSDRFFAERPEGSVSTLKIQRTQQEDSAVYLCASTPGGEMNTEAFFGQGTRLTVV.

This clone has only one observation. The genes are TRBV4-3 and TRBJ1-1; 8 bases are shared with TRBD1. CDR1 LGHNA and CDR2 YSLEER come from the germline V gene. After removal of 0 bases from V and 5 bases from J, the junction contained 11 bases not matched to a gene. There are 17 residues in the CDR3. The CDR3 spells CASSQDVLQGARTEAFF. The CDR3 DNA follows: TGCGCCAGCAGCCAAGATGTTTTGCAGGGGGCGAGAACTGAAGCTTTCTTT.

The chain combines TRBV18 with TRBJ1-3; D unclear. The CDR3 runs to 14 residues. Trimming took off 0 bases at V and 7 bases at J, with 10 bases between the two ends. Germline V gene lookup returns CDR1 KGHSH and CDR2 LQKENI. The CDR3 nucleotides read TGTGCCAGCTCACCACCCGGGTCCCGGAACACCATATATTTT. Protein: CASSPPGSRNTIYF. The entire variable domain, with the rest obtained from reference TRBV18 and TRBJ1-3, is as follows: NAGVMQNPRHLVRRRGQEARLRCSPMKGHSHVYWYRQLPEEGLKFMVYLQKENIIDESGMPKERFSAEFPKEGPSILRIQQVVRGDSAAYFCASSPPGSRNTIYFGEGSWLTVV.

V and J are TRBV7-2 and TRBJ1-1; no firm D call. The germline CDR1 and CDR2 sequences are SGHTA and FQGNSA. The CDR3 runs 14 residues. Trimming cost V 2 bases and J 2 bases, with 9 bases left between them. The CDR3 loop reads CASSLNRDNTEAFF. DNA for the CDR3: TGTGCCAGCAGCTTAAACAGAGACAACACTGAAGCTTTCTTT.

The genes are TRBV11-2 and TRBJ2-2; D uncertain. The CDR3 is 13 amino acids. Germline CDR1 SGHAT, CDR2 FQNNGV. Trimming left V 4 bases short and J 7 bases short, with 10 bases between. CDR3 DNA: TGTGCCAGCAGCTCCCTGCGGTACGGGGAGCTGTTTTTT. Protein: CASSSLRYGELFF.

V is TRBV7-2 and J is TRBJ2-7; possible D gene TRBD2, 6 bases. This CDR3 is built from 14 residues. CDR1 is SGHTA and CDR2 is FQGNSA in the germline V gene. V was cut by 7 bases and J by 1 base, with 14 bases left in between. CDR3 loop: CASKIAVESYEQYF. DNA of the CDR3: TGTGCCAGCAAGATAGCGGTGGAGTCCTACGAGCAGTACTTC.

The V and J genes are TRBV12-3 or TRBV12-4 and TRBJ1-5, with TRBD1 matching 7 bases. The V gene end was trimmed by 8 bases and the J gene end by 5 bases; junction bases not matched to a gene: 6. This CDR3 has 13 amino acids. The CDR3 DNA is TGTGCCAGCGCCGGACAGGTCGATCAGCCCCAGCATTTT. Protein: CASAGQVDQPQHF.

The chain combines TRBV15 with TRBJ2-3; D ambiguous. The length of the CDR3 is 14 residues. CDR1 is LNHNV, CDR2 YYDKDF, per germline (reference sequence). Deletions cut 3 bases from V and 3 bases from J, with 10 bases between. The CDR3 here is CATSRRKFTDTQYF. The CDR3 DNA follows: TGTGCCACCAGCAGGAGAAAATTTACAGATACGCAGTATTTT. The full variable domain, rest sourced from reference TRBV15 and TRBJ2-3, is DAMVIQNPRYQVTQFGKPVTLSCSQTLNHNVMYWYQQKSSQAPKLLFHYYDKDFNNEADTPDNFQSRRPNTSFCFLDIRSPGLGDTAMYLCATSRRKFTDTQYFGPGTRLTVL.

The CDR3 loop reads CASSLQGGTEAFF. CDR3 sequence (DNA): TGTGCCAGCAGTTTACAAGGGGGAACTGAAGCTTTCTTT. This chain joins TRBV6-6 and TRBJ1-1; D possibly corresponds to TRBD1 (6 bases). Trimming took off 4 bases at V and 5 bases at J, with 11 bases between the two ends. This CDR3 is built from 13 residues. Germline V gives CDR1 MNHNY, CDR2 SVGAGI (reference sequence).